The clone carrying this T cell receptor beta chain was seen just once. Distinct nucleotide sequences in the sample also encode this CDR3. The data belong to a study of blood T cell repertoires in COVID-19. Germline CDR1 SGHRS, CDR2 YFSETQ. The V end lost 2 bases, the J end lost 6 bases, and 7 bases lay between the germline ends. CDR3 length: 12 residues. In the study's own analysis: Scientists estimated how many nucleated cells there were by amplifying reference gene primers. Using immunoSEQ multiplex PCR, the repertoire was profiled, and TCRdb retains in-frame clones only, with some absent. V, J and clone size reflect that table, while D and trimming were determined from the DNA. There are about 230,000 clones in the sample; over 75% occur only once, and approximately 5% lies in the top ten.

The specimen sequenced was peripheral blood. This receptor was taken from a man aged 50-59 years with COVID-19, enrolled during active disease. The chain couples TRBV5-1 to TRBJ2-3; D uncertain. CDR3 region: CASSFSSDTQYF. CDR3 coding DNA: TGCGCCAGCAGCTTTTCCTCGGATACGCAGTATTTT. Full variable domain (remainder filled in from reference TRBV5-1 and TRBJ2-3): KAGVTQTPRYLIKTRGQQVTLSCSPISGHRSVSWYQQTPGQGLQFLFEYFSETQRNKGNFPGRFSGRQFSNSRSEMNVSTLELGDSALYLCASSFSSDTQYFGPGTRLTVL.